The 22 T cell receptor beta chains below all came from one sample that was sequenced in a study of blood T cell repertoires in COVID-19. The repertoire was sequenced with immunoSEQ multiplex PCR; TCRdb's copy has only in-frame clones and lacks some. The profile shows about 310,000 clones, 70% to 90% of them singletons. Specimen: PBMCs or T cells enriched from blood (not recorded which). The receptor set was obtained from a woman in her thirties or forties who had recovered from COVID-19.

The CDR3 coding sequence is TGTGCCAGCAGTCCAATGGGGACAGCTCTTCTTAATTCACCCCTCCACTTT. Translated, it gives CASSPMGTALLNSPLHF. V and J are TRBV27 and TRBJ1-6; the match to TRBD1 covers 7 bases. V lost 5 bases and J lost 6; bases outside the gene matches: 13. This CDR3 comprises 17 residues. CDR1 is MNHEY, CDR2 SMNVEV, per germline (reference sequence).

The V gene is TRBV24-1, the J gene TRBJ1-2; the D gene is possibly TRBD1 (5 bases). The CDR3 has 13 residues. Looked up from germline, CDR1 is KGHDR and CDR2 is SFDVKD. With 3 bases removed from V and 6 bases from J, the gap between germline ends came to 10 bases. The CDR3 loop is CATSDPGRDGYTF. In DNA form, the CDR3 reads TGTGCCACCAGTGATCCAGGGAGGGATGGCTACACCTTC.

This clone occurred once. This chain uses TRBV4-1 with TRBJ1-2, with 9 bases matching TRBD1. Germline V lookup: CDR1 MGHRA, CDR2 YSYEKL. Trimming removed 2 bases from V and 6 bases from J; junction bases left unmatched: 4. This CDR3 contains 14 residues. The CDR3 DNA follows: TGCGCCAGCAGCCAAACCCGGGACAGGGATGGCTACACCTTC. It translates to CASSQTRDRDGYTF.

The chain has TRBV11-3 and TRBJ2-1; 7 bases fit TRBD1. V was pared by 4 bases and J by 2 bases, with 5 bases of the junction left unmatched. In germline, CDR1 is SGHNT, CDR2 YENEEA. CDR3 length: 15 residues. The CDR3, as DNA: TGTGCCAGCAGCTCCGGGGACAGAGCCTACAATGAGCAGTTCTTC. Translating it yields CASSSGDRAYNEQFF.

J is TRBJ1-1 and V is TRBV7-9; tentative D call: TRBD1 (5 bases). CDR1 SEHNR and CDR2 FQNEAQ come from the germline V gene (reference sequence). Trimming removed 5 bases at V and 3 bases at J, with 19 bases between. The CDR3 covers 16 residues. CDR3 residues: CASSKNPGRGDTEAFF. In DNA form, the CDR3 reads TGTGCCAGCAGCAAAAACCCGGGACGGGGGGACACTGAAGCTTTCTTT.

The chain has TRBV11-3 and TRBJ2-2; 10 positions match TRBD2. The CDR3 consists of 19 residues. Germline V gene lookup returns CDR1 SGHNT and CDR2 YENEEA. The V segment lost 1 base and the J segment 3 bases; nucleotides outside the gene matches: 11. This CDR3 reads CASSLGGLAAARDTGELFF. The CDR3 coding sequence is TGTGCCAGCAGCTTAGGTGGACTAGCGGCCGCAAGAGACACCGGGGAGCTGTTTTTT. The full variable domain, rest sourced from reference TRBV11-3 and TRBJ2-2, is EAGVVQSPRYKIIEKKQPVAFWCNPISGHNTLYWYLQNLGQGPELLIRYENEEAVDDSQLPKDRFSAERLKGVDSTLKIQPAELGDSAVYLCASSLGGLAAARDTGELFFGEGSRLTVL.

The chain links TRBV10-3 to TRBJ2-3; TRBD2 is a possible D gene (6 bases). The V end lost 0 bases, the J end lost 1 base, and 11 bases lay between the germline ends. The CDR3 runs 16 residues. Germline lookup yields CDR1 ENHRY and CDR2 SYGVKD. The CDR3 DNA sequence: TGTGCCATCAGTGAGTCGGGGGGACCCCGCACAGATACGCAGTATTTT. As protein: CAISESGGPRTDTQYF.

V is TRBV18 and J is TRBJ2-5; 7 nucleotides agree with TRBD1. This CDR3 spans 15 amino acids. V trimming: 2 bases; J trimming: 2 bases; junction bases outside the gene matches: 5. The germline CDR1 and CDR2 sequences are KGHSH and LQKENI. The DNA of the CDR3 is TGTGCCAGCTCACCAGAGACAGGGCAACAAGAGACCCAGTACTTC. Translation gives CASSPETGQQETQYF.

CDR3 sequence: CASTFIQGTEQFF. The CDR3 coding sequence is TGTGCCAGCACCTTTATACAGGGGACTGAGCAGTTCTTC. V gene TRBV7-8 combines with J gene TRBJ2-1, with 7 positions matching TRBD1. This CDR3 spans 13 amino acids. V shed 7 bases and J 9 bases; nucleotides not matched to a gene: 9. Germline CDR1 SGHVS, CDR2 FQNEAQ.

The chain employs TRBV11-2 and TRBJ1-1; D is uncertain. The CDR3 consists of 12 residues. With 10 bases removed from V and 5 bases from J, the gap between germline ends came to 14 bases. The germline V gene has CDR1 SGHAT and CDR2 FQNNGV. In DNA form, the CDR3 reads TGTGCCACCAAACTAGCGGGGACTGAAGCTTTCTTT. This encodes CATKLAGTEAFF.

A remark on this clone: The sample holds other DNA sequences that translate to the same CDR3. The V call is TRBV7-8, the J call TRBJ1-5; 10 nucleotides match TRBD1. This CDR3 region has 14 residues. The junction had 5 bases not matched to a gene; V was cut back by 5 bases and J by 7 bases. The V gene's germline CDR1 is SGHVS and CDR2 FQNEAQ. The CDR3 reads CASSLRQGAQPQHF. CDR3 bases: TGTGCCAGCAGCCTGAGACAGGGGGCACAGCCCCAGCATTTT.

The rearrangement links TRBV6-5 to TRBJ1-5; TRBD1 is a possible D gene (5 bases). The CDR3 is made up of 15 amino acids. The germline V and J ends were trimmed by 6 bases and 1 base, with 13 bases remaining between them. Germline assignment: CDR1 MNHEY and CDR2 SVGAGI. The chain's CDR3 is CASSRDRTSNQPQHF. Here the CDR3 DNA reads TGTGCCAGCAGCAGAGACAGAACGAGCAATCAGCCCCAGCATTTT.

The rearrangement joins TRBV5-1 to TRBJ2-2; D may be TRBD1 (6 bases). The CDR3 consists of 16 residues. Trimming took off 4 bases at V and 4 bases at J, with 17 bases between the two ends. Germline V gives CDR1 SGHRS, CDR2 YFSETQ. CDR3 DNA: TGCGCCAGCAGCCCCGAAGGCAGGGGAGCCACCGGGGAGCTGTTTTTT. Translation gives CASSPEGRGATGELFF.

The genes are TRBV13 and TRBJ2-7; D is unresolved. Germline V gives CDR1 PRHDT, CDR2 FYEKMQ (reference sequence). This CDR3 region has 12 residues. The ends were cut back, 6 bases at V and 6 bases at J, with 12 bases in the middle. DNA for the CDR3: TGTGCCAGCAGTTTTCGTTTGAGCGAGCAGTACTTC. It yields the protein CASSFRLSEQYF.

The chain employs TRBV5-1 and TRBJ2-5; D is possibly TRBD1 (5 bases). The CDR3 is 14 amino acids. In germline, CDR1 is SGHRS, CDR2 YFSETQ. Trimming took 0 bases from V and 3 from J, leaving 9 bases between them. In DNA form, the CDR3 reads TGCGCCAGCAGCTTGGAGGGGATGAAAGAGACCCAGTACTTC. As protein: CASSLEGMKETQYF.

CDR3 in amino acids: CASSGTGGFNEQYF. The CDR3 DNA sequence: TGTGCCAGCAGCGGGACAGGGGGCTTCAACGAGCAGTACTTC. The chain uses TRBV28 and TRBJ2-7; 12 bases match TRBD1. Unmatched junction bases numbered 5, after V lost 6 bases and J lost 5 bases. CDR3 length: 14 residues. The germline V gene encodes CDR1 MDHEN and CDR2 SYDVKM.

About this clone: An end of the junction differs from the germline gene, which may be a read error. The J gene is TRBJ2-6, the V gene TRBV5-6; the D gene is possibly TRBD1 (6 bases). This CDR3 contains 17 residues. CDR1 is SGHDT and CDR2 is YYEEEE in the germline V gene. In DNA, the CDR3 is TGTGCCAGCACCTTGACTCTCAGGGGCTCTGGGGCCAACGTCCTGACTTTC. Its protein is CASTLTLRGSGANVLTF.

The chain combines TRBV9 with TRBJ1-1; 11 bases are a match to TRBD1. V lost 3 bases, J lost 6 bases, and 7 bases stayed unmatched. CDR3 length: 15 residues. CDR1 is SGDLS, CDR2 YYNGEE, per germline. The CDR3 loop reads CASSAGQGARAEAFF. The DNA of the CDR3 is TGTGCCAGCAGCGCAGGACAGGGGGCTCGGGCTGAAGCTTTCTTT.

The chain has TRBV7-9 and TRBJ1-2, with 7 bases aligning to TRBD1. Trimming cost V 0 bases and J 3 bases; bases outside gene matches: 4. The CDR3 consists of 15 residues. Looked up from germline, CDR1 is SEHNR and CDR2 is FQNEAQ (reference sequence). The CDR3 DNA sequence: TGTGCCAGCAGCTTAGCCGCCGGGACAGACTATGGCTACACCTTC. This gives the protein CASSLAAGTDYGYTF.

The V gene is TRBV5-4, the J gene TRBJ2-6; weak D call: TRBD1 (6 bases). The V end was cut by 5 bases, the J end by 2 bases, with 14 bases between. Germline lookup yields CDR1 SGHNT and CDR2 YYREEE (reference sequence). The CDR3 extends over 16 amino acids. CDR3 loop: CASRRQVGTGANVLTF. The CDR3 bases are TGTGCCAGCAGGCGACAGGTCGGAACTGGGGCCAACGTCCTGACTTTC.

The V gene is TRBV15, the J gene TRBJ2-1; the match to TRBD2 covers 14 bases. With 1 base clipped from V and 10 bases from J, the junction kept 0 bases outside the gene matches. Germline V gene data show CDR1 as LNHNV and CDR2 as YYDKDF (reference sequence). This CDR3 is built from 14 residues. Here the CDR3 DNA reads TGTGCCACCAGCAGAGGGACTAGCGGGGGGGAGCAGTTCTTC. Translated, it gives CATSRGTSGGEQFF.

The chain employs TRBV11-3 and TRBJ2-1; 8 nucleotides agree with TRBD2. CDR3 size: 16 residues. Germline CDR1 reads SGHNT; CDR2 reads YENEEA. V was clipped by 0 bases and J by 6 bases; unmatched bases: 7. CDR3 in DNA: TGTGCCAGCAGCTTAGACGGGACTAGGGAGGCCAATGAGCAGTTCTTC. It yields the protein CASSLDGTREANEQFF.